Each of the 27 T cell receptor beta chains below was sequenced from the same sample in a study of regulatory T cells in long-lasting Graves disease (dated by TCRdb to the early 2020s). What this sample's time point label stands for: newly diagnosed GD, antithyroid drugs for less than 3 months. For both TCR sequencing and RNA sequencing, RNA was extracted from PBMCs using TRIzol. The library was prepared using multiplex PCR. Sequencing used an Illumina HiSeq 4000. TCR beta libraries were built with iRepertoire HTBI primers and Arm-PCR amplification of CDR3 regions. The raw public data were reprocessed by TCRdb itself: fastp quality trimming at Q25, MiXCR clonotype calling, in-frame beta chains only. Each CDR3 protein gets just one entry, which takes the most common genes and DNA from the rows behind it. The sample table records about 420,000 distinct CDR3 sequences; less than 20% of these occur just once. The top ten hold approximately 22% of the sample.

These data also formed part of another study, on T cells in Graves' hyperthyroidism and ophthalmopathy.

The starting material was peripheral blood mononuclear cells (PBMCs), obtained at new diagnosis, from a patient treated with antithyroid drugs. The receptors derive from a woman between 18 and 29 years old with Graves disease. Donor details come from another sample of the same person, matched by shared clones.

The chain links TRBV4-2 to TRBJ2-2, with 8 bases matching TRBD2. Trimming at V came to 2 bases and at J to 5 bases, leaving 7 bases not matched to a gene. The germline gives CDR1 LGHNA, CDR2 YNFKEQ. CDR3 length: 16 amino acids. The CDR3 DNA follows: TGTGCCAGCAGCCAACATAGCGGGACTGGGACCGGGGAGCTGTTTTTT. This codes for CASSQHSGTGTGELFF.

Many counts were recorded for this clonotype. The chain uses TRBV6-2 or TRBV6-3 and TRBJ2-1; D not certain. Germline V gene lookup returns CDR1 MNHEY and CDR2 SVGEGT. Trimming stripped 0 bases from V and 7 bases from J, with 7 bases between. The CDR3 totals 13 residues. This CDR3 reads CASSYSSLNEQFF. Written as DNA, the CDR3 is TGTGCCAGCAGTTACTCGAGTTTGAATGAGCAGTTCTTC.

The gene calls are TRBV7-2 and TRBJ2-7, with a weak D call TRBD2 (6 bases). Trimming left V 6 bases short and J 6 bases short, with 18 bases between. CDR3 length equals 14 residues. Germline CDR1 SGHTA, CDR2 FQGNSA. CDR3 in amino acids: CASSTPGLGAEQYF. CDR3 nucleotide sequence: TGTGCCAGCAGTACCCCGGGACTGGGTGCCGAGCAGTACTTC.

This clonotype was observed many times. This chain links TRBV20-1 with TRBJ2-1; 7 bases agree with TRBD2. The CDR3 loop spans 18 amino acids. Germline V gene sequence: CDR1 DFQATT, CDR2 SNEGSKA (reference sequence). The V and J ends lost 6 bases and 0 bases, in that order; junction bases with no gene match: 17. The CDR3 spells CSAQSASGGVSSYNEQFF. The CDR3 DNA reads as TGCAGTGCCCAGTCGGCTAGCGGAGGGGTGAGCTCCTACAATGAGCAGTTCTTC.

Ten or more counts support this clonotype. This chain uses TRBV28 with TRBJ2-5, with 9 bases that match TRBD2. With 2 bases clipped from V and 5 bases from J, the junction kept 6 bases outside the gene matches. Germline V gene sequence: CDR1 MDHEN, CDR2 SYDVKM. CDR3 length equals 15 residues. The CDR3: CASSLGGRGAETQYF. As DNA, the CDR3 is TGTGCCAGCAGTTTAGGCGGGAGGGGTGCGGAGACCCAGTACTTC.

This clonotype was observed a handful of times. CDR3 sequence reads: CASSEGAGELFF. The CDR3 coding sequence is TGCGCCAGCAGTGAGGGTGCCGGGGAGCTGTTTTTT. The V and J genes are TRBV10-1 and TRBJ2-2, with D unresolved. Germline-derived CDR1 and CDR2 are WNHNN and SYGVQD (reference sequence). CDR3 length equals 12 residues. Trimming took off 2 bases at V and 6 bases at J, with 4 bases between the two ends.

This clonotype appeared many times. This chain links TRBV2 with TRBJ1-1; D remains ambiguous. Trimming took 3 bases from V and 0 from J, leaving 11 bases between them. Germline values: CDR1 SNHLY, CDR2 FYNNEI. The CDR3 has 15 amino acids. CDR3 DNA: TGTGCCAGCAGTGACTATAGGGCTATGAACACTGAAGCTTTCTTT. Its translation: CASSDYRAMNTEAFF. Supplemented by reference TRBV2 and TRBJ1-1, the full variable domain reads EPEVTQTPSHQVTQMGQEVILRCVPISNHLYFYWYRQILGQKVEFLVSFYNNEISEKSEIFDDQFSVERPDGSNFTLKIRSTKLEDSAMYFCASSDYRAMNTEAFFGQGTRLTVV.

The table lists this clonotype with many counts. The chain employs TRBV20-1 and TRBJ2-1; 13 bases are shared with TRBD2. Per germline, CDR1 DFQATT and CDR2 SNEGSKA (reference sequence). The CDR3 has 13 residues. V lost 5 bases to trimming and J lost 12 bases; unmatched junction nucleotides: 7. The CDR3 region has the DNA TGCAGTGCTGACCCGGGACTAGCGGGAATGCAGTTCTTC. Protein sequence: CSADPGLAGMQFF.

The rearrangement uses TRBV9 and TRBJ2-2, with no clear D. Trimming removed 0 bases from V and 5 bases from J, with 5 bases in between. The length of the CDR3 is 13 residues. Germline CDR1 is SGDLS and CDR2 is YYNGEE. The CDR3 loop reads CASSVARTGELFF. DNA of the CDR3: TGTGCCAGCAGCGTAGCCAGGACCGGGGAGCTGTTTTTT.

This clonotype appeared a few times. The chain carries TRBV7-2 and TRBJ1-5; D is perhaps TRBD1 (6 bases). The CDR3 extends over 15 amino acids. The V end lost 4 bases, the J end lost 7 bases, and 17 bases lay between the germline ends. Germline values: CDR1 SGHTA, CDR2 FQGNSA. CDR3 residues: CASSSTGGRGQPQHF. CDR3 nucleotide sequence: TGTGCCAGCAGCTCAACGGGGGGCCGGGGGCAGCCCCAGCATTTT. The whole variable domain, filled in from reference TRBV7-2 and TRBJ1-5, reads GAGVSQSPSNKVTEKGKDVELRCDPISGHTALYWYRQSLGQGLEFLIYFQGNSAPDKSGLPSDRFSAERTGGSVSTLTIQRTQQEDSAVYLCASSSTGGRGQPQHFGDGTRLSIL.

For this clonotype: Given a much more abundant clone one base away, this may be a read error. This chain links TRBV3-1 with TRBJ2-7; possible D gene TRBD2, 6 bases. The CDR3 loop spans 15 amino acids. The germline gives CDR1 LGHDT, CDR2 YNNKEL (reference sequence). V was shortened by 1 base and J by 7 bases, with 17 bases between the two germline ends. The CDR3 bases are TGTGCCAGCAGCCAAGGGACTAACGGGAGTTGGGAGCAGTACTTC. It specifies CASSQGTNGSWEQYF.

This chain links TRBV29-1 with TRBJ2-3; TRBD2 agrees at 8 bases. The CDR3 totals 14 residues. Germline V gene lookup returns CDR1 SQVTM and CDR2 ANQGSEA. The V gene end was trimmed by 3 bases and the J gene end by 2 bases; junction bases not matched to a gene: 4. The CDR3 coding sequence is TGCAGCGTTGATGCGGGAGGAAACACAGATACGCAGTATTTT. Residues: CSVDAGGNTDTQYF.

This clonotype was observed many times. V is TRBV7-2 and J is TRBJ2-5; 9 bases are a match to TRBD2. The CDR3 covers 15 residues. Germline V gene sequence: CDR1 SGHTA, CDR2 FQGNSA. Germline trimming cut 2 bases from V and 1 base from J; bases unmatched to any gene: 2. CDR3 DNA: TGTGCCAGCAGCTTATCTAGCGGGGCCCAAGAGACCCAGTACTTC. Translating gives CASSLSSGAQETQYF.

In its sample, this clonotype was seen many times. The chain joins TRBV3-1 to TRBJ1-1, with a tentative D call TRBD1 (5 bases). The CDR3 spans 11 residues. Germline-derived CDR1 and CDR2 are LGHDT and YNNKEL (reference sequence). With 2 bases removed from V and 10 bases from J, the gap between germline ends came to 8 bases. The CDR3: CASSQRGVAFF. CDR3 bases: TGTGCCAGCAGCCAAAGGGGAGTAGCTTTCTTT.

The CDR3 loop is CASSALLGTDTQYF. CDR3 in DNA: TGTGCCAGCAGTGCCCTCCTCGGCACAGATACGCAGTATTTT. The J gene is TRBJ2-3, the V gene TRBV6-1; D gene ambiguous. The V end lost 4 bases, the J end lost 1 base, and 9 bases lay between the germline ends. This CDR3 has 14 residues. CDR1 and CDR2 (germline): MNHNS, SASEGT.

This clonotype occurred a few times. This chain uses TRBV25-1 with TRBJ2-3, with TRBD2 matching over 9 bases. The germline CDR1 and CDR2 sequences are MGHDK and SYGVNS. V gave up 7 bases and J gave up 2 bases; unmatched junction bases: 1. This CDR3 has 13 residues. CDR3 in DNA: TGTGCCAGCACTAGCGGGAACACAGATACGCAGTATTTT. It translates to CASTSGNTDTQYF.

This clonotype was seen repeatedly, ten times or more. The chain links TRBV2 to TRBJ1-2; D unclear. From germline, CDR1 is SNHLY and CDR2 FYNNEI. The ends were cut back, 8 bases at V and 5 bases at J, with 9 bases in the middle. The CDR3 is 11 residues long. The CDR3 loop reads CASEMEYGYTF. CDR3 in DNA: TGTGCCAGCGAGATGGAGTATGGCTACACCTTC.

The chain joins TRBV7-6 to TRBJ2-2; maybe TRBD1 (6 bases). The germline gives CDR1 SGHVS, CDR2 FNYEAQ. The CDR3 runs to 14 residues. Trimming removed 6 bases at V and 8 bases at J, with 16 bases between. The CDR3, as DNA: TGTGCCAGCAGAACAGGGCACGGGTCTGGGGAGCTGTTTTTT. It is translated as CASRTGHGSGELFF.

The rearrangement links TRBV24-1 to TRBJ2-1, with 10 bases fitting TRBD2. V shed 7 bases and J 4 bases; nucleotides not matched to a gene: 0. The CDR3 covers 13 residues. CDR1 and CDR2 from the germline V gene are KGHDR and SFDVKD. The CDR3 DNA sequence: TGTGCCACCAGACTAGCGGGATACAATGAGCAGTTCTTC. Amino acid sequence: CATRLAGYNEQFF.

This clonotype was counted ten times or more. This chain connects TRBV2 to TRBJ2-3; the D is unclear. Per germline, CDR1 SNHLY and CDR2 FYNNEI. The CDR3 is 14 residues long. V gave up 4 bases and J gave up 4 bases, with 12 bases separating them. The CDR3 loop is CASSGSGRSDTQYF. The CDR3 DNA reads as TGTGCCAGCAGTGGCAGTGGTCGCTCAGATACGCAGTATTTT.

This clonotype was observed at least ten times. The chain has TRBV11-2 and TRBJ2-1; D call uncertain. V was trimmed by 4 bases and J by 8 bases, leaving 21 bases between them. CDR3 length: 16 amino acids. CDR1 and CDR2 from the germline V gene are SGHAT and FQNNGV. The CDR3 sequence is CASSSQPGPNADEQFF. CDR3 sequence (DNA): TGTGCCAGCAGCTCGCAACCTGGGCCCAACGCGGATGAGCAGTTCTTC. The variable domain in full, completed from reference TRBV11-2 and TRBJ2-1, reads EAGVAQSPRYKIIEKRQSVAFWCNPISGHATLYWYQQILGQGPKLLIQFQNNGVVDDSQLPKDRFSAERLKGVDSTLKIQPAKLEDSAVYLCASSSQPGPNADEQFFGPGTRLTVL.

The chain recombines TRBV6-2 or TRBV6-3 with TRBJ2-7; D unclear. Between the trimmed V and J ends, which lost 5 bases and 7 bases, there was a span of 18 bases. Germline CDR1 is MNHEY and CDR2 is SVGEGT. The CDR3 loop spans 14 amino acids. CDR3 region: CASSQPWGSVEQYF. The CDR3 bases are TGTGCCAGCAGTCAACCCTGGGGAAGCGTTGAGCAGTACTTC.

A few counts support this clonotype. V is TRBV13 and J is TRBJ2-7, with TRBD2 as a possible D gene (5 bases). Germline CDR1 PRHDT, CDR2 FYEKMQ (reference sequence). V was pared by 5 bases and J by 7 bases, with 15 bases between. The CDR3 is 13 amino acids. In nucleotides, the CDR3 is TGTGCCAGCAGCCCCGGCCCCACGGGAGAGCAGTACTTC. It codes for CASSPGPTGEQYF.

Note on this clonotype: A far larger clone is just one base off, so this is likely a read error. This chain links TRBV7-2 with TRBJ2-3, with 8 bases matching TRBD2. The closer fit of TRBJ2-1 to the DNA end suggests the J call may be wrong. The CDR3 spans 16 residues. Germline V lookup: CDR1 SGHTA, CDR2 FQGNSA. The CDR3 protein is CASSRKPGLGLSEQFF. Here the CDR3 DNA reads TGTGCCAGCAGCAGAAAACCGGGACTAGGTCTTTCCGAGCAGTTCTTC.

This clonotype was observed at least ten times. The chain is built from TRBV29-1 and TRBJ2-1; 9 bases are a match to TRBD2. CDR1 is SQVTM, CDR2 ANQGSEA, per germline. This CDR3 has 14 amino acids. J lost 6 bases, V lost 4 bases, and 7 bases had no gene match. CDR3 region: CSVGGTSRFNEQFF. In DNA, the CDR3 is TGCAGCGTTGGGGGGACTAGCCGCTTCAATGAGCAGTTCTTC.

A word on this clonotype: Given the absence of the conserved phenylalanine or tryptophan at the CDR3 end, a read error is likely. The J gene is TRBJ1-4, the V gene TRBV18; TRBD1 agrees at 10 bases. Germline V gives CDR1 KGHSH, CDR2 LQKENI. The CDR3 runs 13 residues. DNA of the CDR3: TGTGCCAGCTCAAGGGACAGGGGCGAAAGACTGTTTGTT. Its protein is CASSRDRGERLFV.

This chain links TRBV19 with TRBJ1-2; D is possibly TRBD1 (5 bases). The germline V gene encodes CDR1 LNHDA and CDR2 SQIVND (reference sequence). V lost 7 bases and J 2 bases, leaving 14 bases between the germline ends. The CDR3 is made up of 14 amino acids. DNA of the CDR3: TGTGCCAGTACGCCTTTGGGGCGGAACTATGGCTACACCTTC. It codes for CASTPLGRNYGYTF.